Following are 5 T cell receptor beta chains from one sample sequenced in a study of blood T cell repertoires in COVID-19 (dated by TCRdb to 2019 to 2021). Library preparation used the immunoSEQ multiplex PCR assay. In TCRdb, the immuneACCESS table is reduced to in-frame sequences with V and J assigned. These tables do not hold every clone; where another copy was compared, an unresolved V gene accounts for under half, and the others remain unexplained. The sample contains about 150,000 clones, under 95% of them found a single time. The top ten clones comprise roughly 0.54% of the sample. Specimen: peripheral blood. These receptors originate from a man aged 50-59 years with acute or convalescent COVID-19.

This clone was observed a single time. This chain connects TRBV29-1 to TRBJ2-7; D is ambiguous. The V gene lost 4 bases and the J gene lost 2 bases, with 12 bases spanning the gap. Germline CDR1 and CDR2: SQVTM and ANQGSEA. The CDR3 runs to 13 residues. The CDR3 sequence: CSVVQTVPYEQYV. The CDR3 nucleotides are TGCAGCGTTGTGCAAACAGTACCCTACGAGCAGTACGTC.

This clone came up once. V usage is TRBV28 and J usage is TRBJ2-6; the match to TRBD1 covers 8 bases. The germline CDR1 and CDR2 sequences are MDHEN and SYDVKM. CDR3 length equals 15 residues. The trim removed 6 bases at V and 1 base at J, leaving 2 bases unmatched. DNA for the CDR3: TGTGCCAGCAGGGGACAGGCATCTGGGGCCAACGTCCTGACTTTC. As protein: CASRGQASGANVLTF.

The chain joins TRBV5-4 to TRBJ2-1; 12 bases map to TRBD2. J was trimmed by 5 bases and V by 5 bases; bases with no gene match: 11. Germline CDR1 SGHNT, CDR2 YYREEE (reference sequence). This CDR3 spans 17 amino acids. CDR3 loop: CASSSGLAGGVHNEQFF. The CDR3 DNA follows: TGTGCCAGCAGTTCAGGCCTAGCGGGAGGGGTCCACAATGAGCAGTTCTTC. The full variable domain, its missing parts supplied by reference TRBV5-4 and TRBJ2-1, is ETGVTQSPTHLIKTRGQQVTLRCSSQSGHNTVSWYQQALGQGPQFIFQYYREEENGRGNFPPRFSGLQFPNYSSELNVNALELDDSALYLCASSSGLAGGVHNEQFFGPGTRLTVL.

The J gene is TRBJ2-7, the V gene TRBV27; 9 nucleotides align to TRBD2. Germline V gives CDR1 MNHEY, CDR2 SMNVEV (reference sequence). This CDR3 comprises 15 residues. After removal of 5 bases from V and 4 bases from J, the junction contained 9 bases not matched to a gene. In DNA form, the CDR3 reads TGTGCCAGCAGTCAAGTTCTAGCGGGAAATTACGAGCAGTACTTC. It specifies CASSQVLAGNYEQYF.

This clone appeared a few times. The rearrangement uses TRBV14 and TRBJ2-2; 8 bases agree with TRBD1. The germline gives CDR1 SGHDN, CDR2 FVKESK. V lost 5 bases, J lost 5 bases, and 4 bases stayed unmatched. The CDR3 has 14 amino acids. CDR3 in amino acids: CASSRQGSTGELFF. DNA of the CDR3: TGTGCCAGCAGCAGACAGGGGTCTACCGGGGAGCTGTTTTTT.